A single sample is the source of the 11 T cell receptor beta chains below, sequenced in a study of blood T cell repertoires in COVID-19. Clones were sequenced by immunoSEQ multiplex PCR, and TCRdb holds only the in-frame ones, with some missing. This sample yields about 210,000 clones, of which about 78% are seen a single time; 7% to 8.5% belongs to the top ten. Sample: peripheral blood. All receptors come from a woman aged 70-85 years with acute or convalescent COVID-19.

The chain employs TRBV15 and TRBJ2-7; a weak D match, TRBD1 (6 bases). Germline lookup yields CDR1 LNHNV and CDR2 YYDKDF (reference sequence). The CDR3 totals 13 residues. Deletions cut 8 bases from V and 0 bases from J, with 11 bases between. CDR3 nucleotides: TGTGCCACCCGACAGGAGTACTCCTACGAGCAGTACGTC. Translating it yields CATRQEYSYEQYV.

The V call is TRBV5-1, the J call TRBJ2-5; 9 bases are a match to TRBD2. V gave up 0 bases and J gave up 5 bases; unmatched junction bases: 8. Germline V gene data show CDR1 as SGHRS and CDR2 as YFSETQ. The CDR3 is 16 residues long. As DNA, the CDR3 is TGCGCCAGCAGCTTGGGCCCGCGGGGGGGCGGCGAGACCCAGTACTTC. Translated, it gives CASSLGPRGGGETQYF.

The chain is built from TRBV30 and TRBJ2-1; 8 positions agree with TRBD2. This CDR3 has 16 residues. Unmatched junction bases numbered 7, after V lost 0 bases and J lost 3 bases. The germline V gene has CDR1 GTSNPN and CDR2 SVGIG (reference sequence). Here the CDR3 reads CAWSVLAGGFYNEQFF. The CDR3 DNA reads TGTGCCTGGAGTGTTCTGGCGGGGGGTTTCTACAATGAGCAGTTCTTC.

The J gene is TRBJ2-7, the V gene TRBV12-3 or TRBV12-4; no clear D gene. There are 13 residues in the CDR3. With 7 bases removed from V and 1 base from J, the gap between germline ends came to 11 bases. CDR3 residues: CASTDHYSYEQYF. The CDR3 DNA follows: TGTGCCAGCACCGACCACTATTCCTACGAGCAGTACTTC.

CDR3 in amino acids: CASSQTPGEAFF. DNA for the CDR3: TGCGCCAGCAGCCAGACTCCGGGAGAAGCTTTCTTT. The V and J genes are TRBV4-3 and TRBJ1-1; no reliable D call. Looked up from germline, CDR1 is LGHNA and CDR2 is YSLEER. CDR3 length: 12 amino acids. Trimming took 3 bases from V and 8 from J, leaving 10 bases between them.

V and J are TRBV21-1 and TRBJ2-3; the DNA was not used to check the table's D call, TRBD2. TRBV21-1 is reported as a pseudogene. The length of the CDR3 is 16 residues. CDR3 amino acids: CASSNLLAERTDTQYF. The CDR3, as DNA: TGTGCCAGCAGCAACCTACTAGCGGAGCGCACAGATACGCAGTATTTT.

This rearrangement joins TRBV3-1 (or the pseudogene TRBV3-2) to TRBJ2-5; maybe TRBD2 (6 bases). The CDR3 runs to 13 residues. Germline V gives CDR1 LGHDT, CDR2 YNNKEL (reference sequence). The germline V and J ends were trimmed by 0 bases and 4 bases, with 6 bases remaining between them. The CDR3 coding sequence is TGTGCCAGCAGCCAAGAGGGAGGAGAGACCCAGTACTTC. This translates into CASSQEGGETQYF.

This clone was seen just once. V and J are TRBV24-1 and TRBJ2-2, with D perhaps matching TRBD2 (6 bases). Between the trimmed V and J ends, which lost 4 bases and 4 bases, there was a span of 9 bases. The CDR3 is made up of 14 amino acids. The germline V gene has CDR1 KGHDR and CDR2 SFDVKD. CDR3 DNA sequence: TGTGCCACCAGTGACCCCGGGGGCACCGGGGAGCTGTTTTTT. It yields the protein CATSDPGGTGELFF.

This chain uses TRBV3-1 (or the pseudogene TRBV3-2) with TRBJ1-6, with no clear D. The CDR3 is 19 amino acids. CDR1 and CDR2 from the germline V gene are LGHDT and YNNKEL (reference sequence). Trimming removed 3 bases from V and 5 bases from J, with 23 bases in between. CDR3 sequence: CASSHVGSVRGVNNSPLHF. The DNA for the CDR3 is TGTGCCAGCAGCCACGTTGGTTCGGTTCGCGGGGTGAATAATTCACCCCTCCACTTT.

This clone came up once. The chain has TRBV11-2 and TRBJ1-5, with TRBD1 matching 8 bases. The CDR3 runs 15 residues. Germline V gene sequence: CDR1 SGHAT, CDR2 FQNNGV. After removal of 4 bases from V and 0 bases from J, the junction contained 2 bases not matched to a gene. Written as DNA, the CDR3 is TGTGCCAGCAGCTCCGGACAGGGTAGCAATCAGCCCCAGCATTTT. It translates to CASSSGQGSNQPQHF.

The chain combines TRBV5-4 with TRBJ1-4, with a tentative D call TRBD1 (6 bases). The CDR3 has 14 amino acids. CDR1 is SGHNT, CDR2 YYREEE, per germline (reference sequence). The V end was cut by 4 bases, the J end by 7 bases, with 14 bases between. CDR3 sequence (DNA): TGTGCCAGCAGCCCGACAGGACGGGGTGAAAAACTGTTTTTT. Its translation: CASSPTGRGEKLFF.